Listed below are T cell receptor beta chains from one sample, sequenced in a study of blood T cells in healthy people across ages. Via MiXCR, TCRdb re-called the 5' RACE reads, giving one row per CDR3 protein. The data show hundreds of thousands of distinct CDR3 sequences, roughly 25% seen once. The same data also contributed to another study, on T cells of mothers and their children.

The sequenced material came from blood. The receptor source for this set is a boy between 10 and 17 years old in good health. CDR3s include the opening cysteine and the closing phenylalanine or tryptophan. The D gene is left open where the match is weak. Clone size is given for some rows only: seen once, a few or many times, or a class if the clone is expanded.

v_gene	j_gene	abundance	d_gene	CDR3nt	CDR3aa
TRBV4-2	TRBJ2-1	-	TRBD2	TGTGCCAGCAGCCAAAACCGGGGGGAGCCCTCCAATGAGCAGTTCTTC	CASSQNRGEPSNEQFF
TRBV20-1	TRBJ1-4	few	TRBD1	TGCAGAGACCCAGGGGGTCCGGAAAAACTGTTTTTT	CRDPGGPEKLFF
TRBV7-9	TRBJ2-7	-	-	TGTGCCAGCAGCTCCACACAGGGCCGGTCCTACGAGCAGTACTTC	CASSSTQGRSYEQYF
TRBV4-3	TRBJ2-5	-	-	TGCGCCAGCAGCCAAGAATCAGGGTCCCAAGAGACCCAGTACTTC	CASSQESGSQETQYF
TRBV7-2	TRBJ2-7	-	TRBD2	TGTGCCAGCAGCACGACTAGCGGGGCCTACGAGCAGTACTTC	CASSTTSGAYEQYF
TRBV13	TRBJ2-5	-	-	TGTGCCAGCAGCTCGTTGTCGGAGACCCAGTACTTC	CASSSLSETQYF
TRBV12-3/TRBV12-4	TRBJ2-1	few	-	TGTGCCAGCACTCCGGGGGGCCTAAGTGAGCAGTTCTTC	CASTPGGLSEQFF
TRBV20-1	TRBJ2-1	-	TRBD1	TGCAGTGCTAGAGTTGGGACAGGGGGCTCGAATGAGCAGTTCTTC	CSARVGTGGSNEQFF
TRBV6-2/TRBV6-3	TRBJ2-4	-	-	TGTGCCAGCGGGGGGGCGGCCAAAAACATTCAGTACTTC	CASGGAAKNIQYF
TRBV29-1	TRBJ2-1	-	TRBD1	TGCAGCGGCCGGACAGGGACCGTTAATGAGCAGTTCTTC	CSGRTGTVNEQFF
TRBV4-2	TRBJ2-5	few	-	TGTGCCAGCAGCCAAGATTTCCAGGGGCAAGAGACCCAGTACTTC	CASSQDFQGQETQYF
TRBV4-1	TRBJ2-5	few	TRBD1	TGCGCCAGCAGCCAAGATCCTGGGACAGGGGAAGAGACCCAGTACTTC	CASSQDPGTGEETQYF
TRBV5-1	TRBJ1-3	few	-	TGCGCCAGCAGCTCGGAATCCGGAAACACCATATATTTT	CASSSESGNTIYF
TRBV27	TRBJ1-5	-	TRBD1	TGTGCCAGCAGTTTAAACCAGGGGGGCAATCAGCCCCAGCATTTT	CASSLNQGGNQPQHF
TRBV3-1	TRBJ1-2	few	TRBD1	TGTGCCAGCAGCTCTAGGACAGGGAAGAACTATGGCTACACCTTC	CASSSRTGKNYGYTF
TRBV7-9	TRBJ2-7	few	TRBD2	TGTGCCAGCAACGTAGCGGGAGGGTCCTACGAGCAGTACTTC	CASNVAGGSYEQYF
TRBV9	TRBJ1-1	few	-	TGTGCCAGCAGTGTTGATACTGAAGCTTTCTTT	CASSVDTEAFF
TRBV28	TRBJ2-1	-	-	TGTGCCAGCAGTTTTTTGCGGTTCCGGGAGAGCCCCCACAATGAGCAGTTCTTC	CASSFLRFRESPHNEQFF
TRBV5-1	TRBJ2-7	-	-	TGCGCCAGCAGCTACTCCGGTCAGGGGGGCCCATACGAGCAGTACTTC	CASSYSGQGGPYEQYF
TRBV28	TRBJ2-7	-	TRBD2	TGTGCCAGCACCCGGACTAGCGTATCCTACGAGCAGTACTTC	CASTRTSVSYEQYF
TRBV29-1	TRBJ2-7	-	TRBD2	TGCAGCGTTTCGACTAGCGGCTACGAGCAGTACTTC	CSVSTSGYEQYF
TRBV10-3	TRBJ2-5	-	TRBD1	TGTGCCATCAGTGAGTCCAACGTAAGGACAGGGGGAGGAGAGACCCAGTACTTC	CAISESNVRTGGGETQYF
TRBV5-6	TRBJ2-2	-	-	TGTGCCAGCAGCAAGACACTACGATACCGGGAGCTGTTTTTT	CASSKTLRYRELFF
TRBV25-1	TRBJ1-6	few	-	TGTGCCAGCAGTGAATTAGAGGGGCCCAATTCACCCCTCCACTTT	CASSELEGPNSPLHF
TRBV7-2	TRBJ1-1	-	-	TGTGCCAGCAGCCCCTTGGGGGGGCTGAACACTGAAGCTTTCTTT	CASSPLGGLNTEAFF
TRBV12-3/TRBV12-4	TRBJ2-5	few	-	TGTGCCAGCAGTGCAGGAGGGCCCCCAGAGACCCAGTACTTC	CASSAGGPPETQYF
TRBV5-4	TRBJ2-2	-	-	TGTGCCAGCAGCGTTTCCAGTGCGCGAACCGGGGAGCTGTTTTTT	CASSVSSARTGELFF
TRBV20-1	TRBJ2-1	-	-	TGCAGTCAACGCACCCGGGGGGCAGCGTTCAATGAGCAGTTCTTC	CSQRTRGAAFNEQFF
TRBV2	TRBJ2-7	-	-	TGTCCTTTAGGGGAGAAGGGCTACGAGCAGTACTTC	CPLGEKGYEQYF
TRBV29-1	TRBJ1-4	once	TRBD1	TGCAGCGTCCAACAGGGGGCAGGGGAACTGTTTTTT	CSVQQGAGELFF
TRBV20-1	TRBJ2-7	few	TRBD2	TGCAGTGCTAGGCTGAGCGGGAGGAACCGCTACGAGCAGTACTTC	CSARLSGRNRYEQYF
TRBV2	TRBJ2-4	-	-	TGTGCCAGCAGTGGTGAAGATGTTAGCATTCAGTACTTC	CASSGEDVSIQYF
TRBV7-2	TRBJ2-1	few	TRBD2	TGTGCCAGCAGCTACTCTAGCGGGGGGGCACTCAATGAGCAGTTCTTC	CASSYSSGGALNEQFF
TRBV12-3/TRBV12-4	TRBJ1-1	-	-	TGTGCCAGCAGTTTTCTTCCCGGAGTCACTGAAGCTTTCTTT	CASSFLPGVTEAFF
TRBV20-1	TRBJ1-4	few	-	TGCAGTGCTAGTGGCGGCCAGGGCCTTGAAAAACTGTTTTTT	CSASGGQGLEKLFF
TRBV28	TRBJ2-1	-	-	TGTGCCAGCACGGGCTGGGCGGGAAGCTCCTACAATGAGCAGTTCTTC	CASTGWAGSSYNEQFF
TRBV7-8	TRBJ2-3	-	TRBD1	TGTGCCAGCAGCTTAGAGGGGACAGGGGATACGCAGTATTTT	CASSLEGTGDTQYF
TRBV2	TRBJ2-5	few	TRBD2	TGTGCCAGCAGTCCAAGCCAGAGCGGGGTCCAAGAGACCCAGTACTTC	CASSPSQSGVQETQYF
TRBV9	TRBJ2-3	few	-	TGTGCCTCCTCGATTCGCGATACGCAGTATTTT	CASSIRDTQYF
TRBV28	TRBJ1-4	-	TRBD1	TGTGCCAGCAGTTTGCTGGGACAGGGACTTGCAACTAATGAAAAACTGTTTTTT	CASSLLGQGLATNEKLFF
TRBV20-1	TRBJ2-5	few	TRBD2	TGCAGTGCTAGAGGGATAGCGGGGCACCAAGAGACCCAGTACTTC	CSARGIAGHQETQYF
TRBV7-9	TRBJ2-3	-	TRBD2	TGTGCGGCGGGGGGGCCGGTGGGAGCAGATACGCAGTATTTT	CAAGGPVGADTQYF
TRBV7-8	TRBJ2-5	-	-	TGTGCCAGCAGCTTAGTCGGATACCAAGAGGCCCAGTACTTC	CASSLVGYQEAQYF
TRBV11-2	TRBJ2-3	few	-	TGTGCCAGCAGCTTAGTCCTGCCGAGCACAGATACGCAGTATTTT	CASSLVLPSTDTQYF
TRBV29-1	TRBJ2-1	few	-	TGCAGCGTCGGAAAAGGGGGGCCGAACAATGAGCAGTTCTTC	CSVGKGGPNNEQFF
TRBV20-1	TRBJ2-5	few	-	TGCAGTGCCACAAAGACGGGATACCTAGGGGAGACCCAGTACTTC	CSATKTGYLGETQYF
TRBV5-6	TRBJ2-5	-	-	TGTGCCACCAAATCGAGAGGGGAGTTACAAGAGACCCAGTACTTC	CATKSRGELQETQYF
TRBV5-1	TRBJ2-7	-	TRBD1	TGCGCCAGCAGCCAGGGACAGGAGTCCTACGAGCAGTACTTC	CASSQGQESYEQYF
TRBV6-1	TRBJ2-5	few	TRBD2	TGTGCCAGCAGCGAAGCAGCGGGGGGGAGCGGACAAGAGACCCAGTACTTC	CASSEAAGGSGQETQYF
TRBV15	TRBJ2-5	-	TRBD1	TGTGCCACCAGCAGAGGGACAGGAAAGCCCCATGAGACCCAGTACTTC	CATSRGTGKPHETQYF
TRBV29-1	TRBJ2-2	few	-	TGCAGCGCCGAAGATCCGGAAGGGGGGGCCGGGGAGCTGTTTTTT	CSAEDPEGGAGELFF
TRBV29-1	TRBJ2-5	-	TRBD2	TGCAGCGCTTGGACTAGCGGGAGACAAGAGACCCAGTACTTC	CSAWTSGRQETQYF
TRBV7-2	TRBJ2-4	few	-	TGTGCCAGCAGCTTGCAGGCTCAAGGGAACATTCAGTACTTC	CASSLQAQGNIQYF
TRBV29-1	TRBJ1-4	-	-	TGCAGCGTTGCGGATTTTGGGGACCAGAATGAAAAACTGTTTTTT	CSVADFGDQNEKLFF
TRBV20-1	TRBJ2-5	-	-	TGCAGTGCTCCCCATCGGGGTGGGGCAGAGACCCAGTACTTC	CSAPHRGGAETQYF
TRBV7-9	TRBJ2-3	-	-	TGTGCCAGCATCCAACGGGCGGCTAGCACAGATACGCAGTATTTT	CASIQRAASTDTQYF
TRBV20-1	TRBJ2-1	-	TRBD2	TGCAGTGCTAGAGACGAGCAACTAGCGGGGATATACAATGAGCAGTTCTTC	CSARDEQLAGIYNEQFF